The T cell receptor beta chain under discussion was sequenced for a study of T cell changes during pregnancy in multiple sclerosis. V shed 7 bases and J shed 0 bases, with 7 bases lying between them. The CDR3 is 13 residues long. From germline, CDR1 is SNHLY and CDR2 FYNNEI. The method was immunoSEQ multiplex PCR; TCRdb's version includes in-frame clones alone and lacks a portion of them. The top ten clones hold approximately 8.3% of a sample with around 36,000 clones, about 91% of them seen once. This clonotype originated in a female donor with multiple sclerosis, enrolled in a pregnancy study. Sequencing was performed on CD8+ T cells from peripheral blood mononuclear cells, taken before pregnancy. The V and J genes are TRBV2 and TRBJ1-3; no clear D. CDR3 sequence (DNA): TGTGCCAGCAACAGAGCCTCTGGAAACACCATATATTTT. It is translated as CASNRASGNTIYF.